This record looks at one T cell receptor beta chain sequence and its context. Its antigen is still unknown. The CDR3 has 15 residues. Trimming cost V 0 bases and J 6 bases, with 14 bases left between them. Germline loops: CDR1 SGHTA, CDR2 FQGNSA. A second about 6 to 12 cycle PCR used barcoded and J-beta primers. MiXCR, run by TCRdb on the 5' RACE reads, gives a single entry per CDR3 protein. The data contain roughly 800,000 distinct CDR3 sequences, 25% of them singletons. This sample was included in a study of blood T cells in healthy people across ages. Study-level findings and limits: Donors of long life had a larger count of naive CD4+ cells and greater diversity than aged donors. Researchers report that TCR beta diversity correlated strongly with naive T cell percentage.

Collection of 9.5 to 10 milliliters of peripheral blood was performed for each donor. Samples each had at least 5.5 micrograms of total RNA extracted. These records were also assigned to another study, of T cells of mothers and their children.

The receptor was derived from a boy under 18 in good health. The material sequenced was blood. The chain recombines TRBV7-2 with TRBJ2-5, with D unresolved. As DNA, the CDR3 is TGTGCCAGCAGCTTAGCGCGCTTCGGGCGGCAGACCCAGTACTTC. Its protein product is CASSLARFGRQTQYF.